This TCR beta chain was observed in a study of blood T cell repertoires in COVID-19. At the level of the study: Specimens from acute and convalescent COVID-19 originated in the United States, Italy and Spain. The analysed material was cDNA or gDNA that came from T cells, B-cell-depleted T cells, or PBMCs.

In the original analysis: Amplification of reference gene primers was used by the study to estimate nucleated cell counts. The assay was immunoSEQ multiplex PCR, and TCRdb's table has in-frame clones only and misses some. The DNA gave D and trimming, while V, J and clone size come from that table. The data hold some 210,000 clones, with around 90% observed a single time. This clone appeared once. The receptor comes from a man between 60 and 70 years old who had recovered from COVID-19. The sample was peripheral blood.

CDR3 residues: CASSYSRGSSYEQYF. The CDR3 DNA reads TGTGCCAGCAGTTACTCCAGAGGGAGCTCCTACGAGCAGTACTTC. The chain couples TRBV6-5 to TRBJ2-7, with TRBD2 as a possible D gene (5 bases). Deletions cut 0 bases from V and 0 bases from J, with 9 bases between. The germline gives CDR1 MNHEY, CDR2 SVGAGI. This CDR3 is 15 amino acids long.